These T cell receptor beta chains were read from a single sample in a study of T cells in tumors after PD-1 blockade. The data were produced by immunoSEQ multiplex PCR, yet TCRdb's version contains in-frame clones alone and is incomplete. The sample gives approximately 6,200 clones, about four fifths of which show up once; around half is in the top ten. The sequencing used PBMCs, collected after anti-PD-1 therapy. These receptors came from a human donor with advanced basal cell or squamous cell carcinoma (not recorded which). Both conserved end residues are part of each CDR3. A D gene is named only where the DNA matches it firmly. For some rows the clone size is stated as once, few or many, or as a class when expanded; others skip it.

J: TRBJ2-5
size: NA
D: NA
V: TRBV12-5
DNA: TGTGCTAGTGGTTTGTCCCCTAAGGCCGCTAGTTTGAGGTTCCAAGAGACCCAGTACTTC
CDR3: CASGLSPKAASLRFQETQYF

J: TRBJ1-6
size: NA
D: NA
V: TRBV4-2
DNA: TGTGCCAGCAGCCAAGTAGTAGGGACCGTCAATTCACCCCTCCACTTT
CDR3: CASSQVVGTVNSPLHF

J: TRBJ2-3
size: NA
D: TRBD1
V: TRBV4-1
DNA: TGCGCCAGCAGCCTTCGACAGGGGGCTACAGATACGCAGTATTTT
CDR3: CASSLRQGATDTQYF

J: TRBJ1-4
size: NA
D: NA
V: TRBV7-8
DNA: TGTGCCAGCAGCTTAGGGAGTTCTGAAAAACTGTTTTTT
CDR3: CASSLGSSEKLFF

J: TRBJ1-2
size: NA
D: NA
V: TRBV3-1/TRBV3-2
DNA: TGTGCCAGCAGCCAAGTTTCCAGCTATGGCTACACCTTC
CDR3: CASSQVSSYGYTF

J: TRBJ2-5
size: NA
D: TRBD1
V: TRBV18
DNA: TGTGCCAGCTCACCAGTGACAGGGGGCGCGTCCGGAGAGACCCAGTACTTC
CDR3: CASSPVTGGASGETQYF

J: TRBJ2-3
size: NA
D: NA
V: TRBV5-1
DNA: TGCGCCAGCAGCTTGGTCGCCCGAGGCACAGATACGCAGTATTTT
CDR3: CASSLVARGTDTQYF

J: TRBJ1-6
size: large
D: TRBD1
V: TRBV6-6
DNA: TGTGCCAGCAGTCGGGACAGCCCCTCCTATAATTCACCCCTCCACTTT
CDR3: CASSRDSPSYNSPLHF

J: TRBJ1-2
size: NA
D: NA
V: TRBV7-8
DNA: TGTGCCAGCAGCTTGACCCAGGCGGTAGGCTACACCTTC
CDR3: CASSLTQAVGYTF

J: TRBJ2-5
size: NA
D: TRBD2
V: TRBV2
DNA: TGTGCCAGCAGGAACGCCGGGACTAAGGTTGAGACCCAGTACTTC
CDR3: CASRNAGTKVETQYF

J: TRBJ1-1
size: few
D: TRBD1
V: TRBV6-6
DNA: TGTGCCAGCAGAGCCGGGACAGGGGCCCTCGTAGCTTTCTTT
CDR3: CASRAGTGALVAFF

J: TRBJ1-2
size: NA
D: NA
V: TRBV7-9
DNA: TGTGCCAGCAGCTCAAGGACTTCGGGAGGCTACACCTTC
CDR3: CASSSRTSGGYTF

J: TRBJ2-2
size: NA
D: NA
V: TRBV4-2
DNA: TGTGCCAGCAGCCGAGAGCGACACACCGGGGAGCTGTTTTTT
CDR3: CASSRERHTGELFF

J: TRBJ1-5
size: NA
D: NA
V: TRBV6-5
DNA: TGTGCCAGCAGTCCTCAACCGGGGGGCAATCAGCCCCAGCATTTT
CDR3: CASSPQPGGNQPQHF

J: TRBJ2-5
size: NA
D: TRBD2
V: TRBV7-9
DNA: TGTGCCAGCCTCGGACTAGTTGACCAAGAGACCCAGTACTTC
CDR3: CASLGLVDQETQYF

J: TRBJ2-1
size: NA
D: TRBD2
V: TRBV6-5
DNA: TGTGCCAGCAGCCGGGGGGGCGGATCCTACAATGAGCAGTTCTTC
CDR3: CASSRGGGSYNEQFF

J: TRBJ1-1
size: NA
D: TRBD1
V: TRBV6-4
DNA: TGTGCCAGCAAACTACAGGGGGCAAACACTGAAGCTTTCTTT
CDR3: CASKLQGANTEAFF

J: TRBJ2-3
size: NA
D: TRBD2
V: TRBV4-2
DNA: TGTGCCAGCAGCCAAGTGGGAGTCGGGACTAAATACGAAACAGATACGCAGTATTTT
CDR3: CASSQVGVGTKYETDTQYF

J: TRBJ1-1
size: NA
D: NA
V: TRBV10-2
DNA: TGCGCCAGCAGGGGGATCGGGATGAACACTGAAGCTTTCTTT
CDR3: CASRGIGMNTEAFF

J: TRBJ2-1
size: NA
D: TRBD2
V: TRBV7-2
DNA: TGTGCCAGCAGCTACGGGGGGGCCAGTCGTGAGCAGTTCTTC
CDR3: CASSYGGASREQFF

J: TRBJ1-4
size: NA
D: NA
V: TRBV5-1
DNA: TGCGCCAGCAGCTTGGAGGGTCGCGGAAAACTGTTTTTT
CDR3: CASSLEGRGKLFF

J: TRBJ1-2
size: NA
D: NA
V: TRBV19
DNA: TGTGCCAGTAGTATAGCCTTAGACAGTTATGGCTACACCTTC
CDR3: CASSIALDSYGYTF

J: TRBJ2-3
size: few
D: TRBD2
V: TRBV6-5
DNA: TGTGCCAGCAGTTCTCCTAGCGGAGACACAGATACGCAGTATTTT
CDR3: CASSSPSGDTDTQYF

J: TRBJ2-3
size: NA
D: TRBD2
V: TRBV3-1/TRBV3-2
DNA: TGTGCCAGCAGCCAAGGGACTAGCGGGGGGCCTTATACGCAGTATTTT
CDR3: CASSQGTSGGPYTQYF

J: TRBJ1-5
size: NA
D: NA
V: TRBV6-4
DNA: TGTGCCAGCGGACGGGACAAGGATAGCAATCAGCCCCAGCATTTT
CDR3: CASGRDKDSNQPQHF

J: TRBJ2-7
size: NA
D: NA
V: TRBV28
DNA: TGTGCCAGCAGTTTATACGGCCGGGACCTAGAGCAGTACTTC
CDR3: CASSLYGRDLEQYF

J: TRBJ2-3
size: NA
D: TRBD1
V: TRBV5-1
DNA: TGCGCCAGCAGCACGTCCGGGACAGGAGAGGCAGATACGCAGTATTTT
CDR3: CASSTSGTGEADTQYF

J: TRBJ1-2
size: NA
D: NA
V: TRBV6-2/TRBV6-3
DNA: TGTGCCAGCAGTCTCACCGACAGCAACTATGGCTACACCTTC
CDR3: CASSLTDSNYGYTF

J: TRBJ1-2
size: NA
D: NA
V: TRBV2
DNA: TGTGCCAGCAGTGATAACCTGGGGTTGCATGGCTACACCTTC
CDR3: CASSDNLGLHGYTF

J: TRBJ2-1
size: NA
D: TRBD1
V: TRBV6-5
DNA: TGTGCCAGCAGCCGAGGACAGGGGGCCGGTGAGCAGTTCTTC
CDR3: CASSRGQGAGEQFF

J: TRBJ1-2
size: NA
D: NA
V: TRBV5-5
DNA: TGTGCCAGCAGGAAAACGGGGGGGTCGCACTATGGCTACACCTTC
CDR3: CASRKTGGSHYGYTF

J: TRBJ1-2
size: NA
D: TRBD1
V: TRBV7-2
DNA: TGTGCCAGCAGCTCCTCCGGGACAGGGTCTGGCTACACCTTC
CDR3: CASSSSGTGSGYTF

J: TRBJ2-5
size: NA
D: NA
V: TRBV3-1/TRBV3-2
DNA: TGTGCCAGCAGCCAAGCCAGGGTTCGCAGAGAGACCCAGTACTTC
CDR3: CASSQARVRRETQYF

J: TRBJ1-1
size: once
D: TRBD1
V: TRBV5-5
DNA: TGTGCCAGCAGCTACGGACAGGGCTGGAACACTGAAGCTTTCTTT
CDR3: CASSYGQGWNTEAFF

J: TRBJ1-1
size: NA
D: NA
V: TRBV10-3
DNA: TGTGCCATCAGTGCAGACCCAAAGAACACTGAAGCTTTCTTT
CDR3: CAISADPKNTEAFF

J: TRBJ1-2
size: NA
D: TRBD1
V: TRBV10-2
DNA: TGCGCCAGCAAAGGGACAGGTTCCTCGGTCTATGGCTACACCTTC
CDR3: CASKGTGSSVYGYTF

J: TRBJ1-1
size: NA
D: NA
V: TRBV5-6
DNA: TGTGCCAGCAGCTCCCTTCCCACTCCGAACACTGAAGCTTTCTTT
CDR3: CASSSLPTPNTEAFF

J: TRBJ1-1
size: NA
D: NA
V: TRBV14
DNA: TGTGCCAGCAGCCAAGATCTTGAGGGAAAAGCTTTCTTT
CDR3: CASSQDLEGKAFF

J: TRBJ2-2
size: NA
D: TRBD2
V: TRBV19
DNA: TGTGCCAGTAGTACCCGGATACTAATCTGGACTAGCGGGGAGGAGAACACCGGGGAGCTGTTTTTT
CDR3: CASSTRILIWTSGEENTGELFF

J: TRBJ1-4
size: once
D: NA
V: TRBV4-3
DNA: TGCGCCAGCAGCCAATCACACGAATACGGCGAAAAACTGTTTTTT
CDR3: CASSQSHEYGEKLFF

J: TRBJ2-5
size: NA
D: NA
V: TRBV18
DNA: TGTGCCAGCTCACCCCGGGGAGAGACCCAGTACTTC
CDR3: CASSPRGETQYF

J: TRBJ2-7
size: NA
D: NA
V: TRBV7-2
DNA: TGTGCCAGCAGCTTAGGGAAGGGGTACGAGCAGTACTTC
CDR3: CASSLGKGYEQYF

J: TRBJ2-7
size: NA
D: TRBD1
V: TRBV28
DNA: TGTGCCAGCAGTACTACCGGGACAGGGATCTCCTACGAGCAGTACTTC
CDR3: CASSTTGTGISYEQYF

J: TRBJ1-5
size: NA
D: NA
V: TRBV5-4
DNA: TGTGCCAGCAGCATGGACCGCCGTTCAGGGGCCCAGCATTTT
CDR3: CASSMDRRSGAQHF